What follows describes a single T cell receptor (beta chain). Generated by immunoSEQ multiplex PCR, the TCRdb table keeps only in-frame clones and is missing some. This sample has about 170,000 clones, with 87% found just once. This entry is derived from a study of blood T cell repertoires in COVID-19. Study-wide background: T cells, B-cell-depleted T cells, or PBMCs provided the cDNA or gDNA that served as material.

CDR1 SGDLS and CDR2 YYNGEE come from the germline V gene. This CDR3 is 15 amino acids long. V was clipped by 0 bases and J by 5 bases; unmatched bases: 6. This sequence joins TRBV9 and TRBJ2-3, with 7 bases aligning to TRBD2. Material: peripheral blood. This TCR was sampled from a young man with active or convalescent COVID-19. The CDR3 here is CASSVVGGSGDTQYF. The CDR3 DNA reads as TGTGCCAGCAGCGTAGTAGGCGGGAGTGGAGATACGCAGTATTTT.